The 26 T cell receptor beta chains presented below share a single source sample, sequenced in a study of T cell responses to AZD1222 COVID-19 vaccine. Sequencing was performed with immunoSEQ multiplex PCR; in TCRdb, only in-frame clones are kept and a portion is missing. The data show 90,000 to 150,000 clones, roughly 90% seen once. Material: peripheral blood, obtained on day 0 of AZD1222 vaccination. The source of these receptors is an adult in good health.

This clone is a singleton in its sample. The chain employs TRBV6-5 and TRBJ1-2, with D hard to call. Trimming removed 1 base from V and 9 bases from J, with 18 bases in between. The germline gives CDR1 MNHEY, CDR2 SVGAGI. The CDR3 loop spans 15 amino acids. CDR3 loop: CASSYLGGSLTRYTF. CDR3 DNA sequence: TGTGCCAGCAGTTACTTAGGCGGCTCATTAACCCGCTACACCTTC.

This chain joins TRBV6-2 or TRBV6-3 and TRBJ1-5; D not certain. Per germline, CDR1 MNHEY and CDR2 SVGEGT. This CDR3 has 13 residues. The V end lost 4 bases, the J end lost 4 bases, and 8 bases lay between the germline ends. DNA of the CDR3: TGTGCCAGCAGTTGGACGGAAAATCAGCCCCAGCATTTT. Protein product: CASSWTENQPQHF.

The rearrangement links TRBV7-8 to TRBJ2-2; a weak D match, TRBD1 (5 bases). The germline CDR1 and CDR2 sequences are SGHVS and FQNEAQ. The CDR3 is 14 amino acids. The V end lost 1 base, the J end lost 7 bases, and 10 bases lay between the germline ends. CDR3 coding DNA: TGTGCCAGCAGCTTAGGACAGCCCCTCGGGGAGCTGTTTTTT. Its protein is CASSLGQPLGELFF.

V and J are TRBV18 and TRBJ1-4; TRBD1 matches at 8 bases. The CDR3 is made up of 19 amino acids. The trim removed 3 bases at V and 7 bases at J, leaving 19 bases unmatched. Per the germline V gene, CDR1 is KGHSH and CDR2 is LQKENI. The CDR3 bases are TGTGCCAGCTCACCTCTCCTTCCAGGGGGCGCAGGAATTGGTGAAAAACTGTTTTTT. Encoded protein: CASSPLLPGGAGIGEKLFF.

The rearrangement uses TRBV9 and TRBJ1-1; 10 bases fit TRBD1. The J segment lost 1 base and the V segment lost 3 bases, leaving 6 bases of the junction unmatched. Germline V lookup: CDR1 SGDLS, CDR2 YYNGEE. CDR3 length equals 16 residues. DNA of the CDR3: TGTGCCAGCAGCGCGACAGGGGGCCGGGGGAACACTGAAGCTTTCTTT. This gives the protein CASSATGGRGNTEAFF.

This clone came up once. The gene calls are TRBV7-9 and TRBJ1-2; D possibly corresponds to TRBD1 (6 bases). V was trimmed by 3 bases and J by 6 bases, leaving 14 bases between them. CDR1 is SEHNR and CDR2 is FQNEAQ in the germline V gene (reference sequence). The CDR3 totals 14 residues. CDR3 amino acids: CASSFAGARDGYTF. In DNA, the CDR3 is TGTGCCAGCAGCTTTGCAGGGGCGCGTGATGGCTACACCTTC.

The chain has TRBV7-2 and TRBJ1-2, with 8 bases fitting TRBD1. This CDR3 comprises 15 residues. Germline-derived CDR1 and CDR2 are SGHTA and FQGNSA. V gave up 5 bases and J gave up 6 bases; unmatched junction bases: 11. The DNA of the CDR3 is TGTGCCAGCAGCAGAAAGACAGGGGTGGACCATGGCTACACCTTC. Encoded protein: CASSRKTGVDHGYTF.

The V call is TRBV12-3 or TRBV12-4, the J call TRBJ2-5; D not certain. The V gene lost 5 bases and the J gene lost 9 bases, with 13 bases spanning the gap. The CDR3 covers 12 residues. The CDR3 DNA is TGTGCCAGCAGTCCCCGCATTTGGTCCCAGTACTTC. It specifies CASSPRIWSQYF.

The CDR3 region is CASGTSRLNFGEQFF. CDR3 bases: TGTGCCAGCGGGACTAGCAGATTAAATTTTGGTGAGCAGTTCTTC. The chain links TRBV14 to TRBJ2-1; 9 bases align to TRBD2. Trimming at V came to 8 bases and at J to 9 bases, leaving 14 bases not matched to a gene. CDR1 is SGHDN, CDR2 FVKESK, per germline. The CDR3 spans 15 residues. Looking up the rest from reference TRBV14 and TRBJ2-1 gives the full variable domain: EAGVTQFPSHSVIEKGQTVTLRCDPISGHDNLYWYRRVMGKEIKFLLHFVKESKQDESGMPNNRFLAERTGGTYSTLKVQPAELEDSGVYFCASGTSRLNFGEQFFGPGTRLTVL.

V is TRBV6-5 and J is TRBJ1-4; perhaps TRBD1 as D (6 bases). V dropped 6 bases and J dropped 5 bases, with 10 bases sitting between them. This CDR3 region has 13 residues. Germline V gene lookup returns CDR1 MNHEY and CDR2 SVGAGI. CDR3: CASSQGINEKLFF. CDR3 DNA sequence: TGTGCCAGCAGCCAGGGGATAAATGAAAAACTGTTTTTT.

The CDR3 bases are TGTGCCAGCAGCTTAGCCCCAGGGATGGGAGAGACCCAGTACTTC. This gives the protein CASSLAPGMGETQYF. The J gene is TRBJ2-5, the V gene TRBV7-8; tentative D call: TRBD1 (5 bases). The CDR3 spans 15 residues. Germline V gene sequence: CDR1 SGHVS, CDR2 FQNEAQ. The V end lost 0 bases, the J end lost 4 bases, and 12 bases lay between the germline ends.

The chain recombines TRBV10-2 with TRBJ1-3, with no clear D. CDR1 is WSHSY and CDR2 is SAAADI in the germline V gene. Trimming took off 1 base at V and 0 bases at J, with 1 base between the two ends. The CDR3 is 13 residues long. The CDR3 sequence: CASSEYSGNTIYF. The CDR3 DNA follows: TGCGCCAGCAGTGAGTACTCTGGAAACACCATATATTTT.

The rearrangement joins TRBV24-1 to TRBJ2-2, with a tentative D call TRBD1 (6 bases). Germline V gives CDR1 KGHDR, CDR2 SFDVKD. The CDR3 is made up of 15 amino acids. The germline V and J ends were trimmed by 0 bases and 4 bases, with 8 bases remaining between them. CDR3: CATSDLARGTGELFF. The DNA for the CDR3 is TGTGCCACCAGTGATTTGGCCAGGGGCACCGGGGAGCTGTTTTTT.

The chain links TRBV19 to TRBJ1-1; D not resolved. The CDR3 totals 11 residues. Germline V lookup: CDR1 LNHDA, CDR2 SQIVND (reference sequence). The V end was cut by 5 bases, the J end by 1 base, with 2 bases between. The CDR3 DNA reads TGTGCCAGTAGTGGGAACACTGAAGCTTTCTTT. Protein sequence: CASSGNTEAFF.

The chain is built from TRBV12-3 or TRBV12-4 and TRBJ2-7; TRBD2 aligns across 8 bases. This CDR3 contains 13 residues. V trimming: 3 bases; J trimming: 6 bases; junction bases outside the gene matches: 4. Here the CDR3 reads CASSFGLAGEQYF. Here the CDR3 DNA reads TGTGCCAGCAGTTTCGGGCTAGCGGGCGAGCAGTACTTC.

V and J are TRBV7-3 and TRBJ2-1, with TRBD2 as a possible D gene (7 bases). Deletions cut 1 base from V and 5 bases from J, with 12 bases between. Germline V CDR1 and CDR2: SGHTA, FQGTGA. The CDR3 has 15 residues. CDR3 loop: CASSLRGGENNEQFF. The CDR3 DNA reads TGTGCCAGCAGCTTAAGAGGGGGGGAAAACAATGAGCAGTTCTTC. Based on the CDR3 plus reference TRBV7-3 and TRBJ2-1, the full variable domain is GAGVSQTPSNKVTEKGKYVELRCDPISGHTALYWYRQSLGQGPEFLIYFQGTGAADDSGLPNDRFFAVRPEGSVSTLKIQRTERGDSAVYLCASSLRGGENNEQFFGPGTRLTVL.

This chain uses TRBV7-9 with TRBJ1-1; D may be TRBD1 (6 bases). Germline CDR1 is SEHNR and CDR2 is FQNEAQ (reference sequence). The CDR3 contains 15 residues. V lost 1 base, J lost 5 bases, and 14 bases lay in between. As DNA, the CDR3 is TGTGCCAGCAGCTTAGTGACAGGACAAATGACTGAAGCTTTCTTT. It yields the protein CASSLVTGQMTEAFF.

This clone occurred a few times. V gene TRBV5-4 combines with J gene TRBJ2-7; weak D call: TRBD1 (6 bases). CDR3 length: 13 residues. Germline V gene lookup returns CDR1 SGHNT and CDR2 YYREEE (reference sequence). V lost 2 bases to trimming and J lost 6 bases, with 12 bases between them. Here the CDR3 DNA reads TGTGCCAGCAGCTTAGAGCTAGGGGGCGAGCAGTACTTC. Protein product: CASSLELGGEQYF.

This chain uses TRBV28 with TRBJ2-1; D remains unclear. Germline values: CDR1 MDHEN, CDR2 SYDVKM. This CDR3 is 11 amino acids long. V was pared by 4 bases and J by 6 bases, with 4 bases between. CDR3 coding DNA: TGTGCCAGCAGTTCCCGCAATGAGCAGTTCTTC. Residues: CASSSRNEQFF.

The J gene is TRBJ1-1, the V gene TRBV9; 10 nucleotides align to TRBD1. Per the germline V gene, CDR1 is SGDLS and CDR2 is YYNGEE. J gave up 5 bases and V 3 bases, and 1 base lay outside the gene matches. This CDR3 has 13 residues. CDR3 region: CASSGTGGTEAFF. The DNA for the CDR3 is TGTGCCAGCAGCGGGACAGGGGGGACTGAAGCTTTCTTT.

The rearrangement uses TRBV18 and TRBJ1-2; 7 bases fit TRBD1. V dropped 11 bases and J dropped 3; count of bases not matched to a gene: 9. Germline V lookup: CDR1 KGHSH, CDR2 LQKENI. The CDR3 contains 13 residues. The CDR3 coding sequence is TGTGCCTCTGCGTCCGACAGGGACTATGGCTACACCTTC. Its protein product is CASASDRDYGYTF. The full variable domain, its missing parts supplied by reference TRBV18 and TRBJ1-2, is NAGVMQNPRHLVRRRGQEARLRCSPMKGHSHVYWYRQLPEEGLKFMVYLQKENIIDESGMPKERFSAEFPKEGPSILRIQQVVRGDSAAYFCASASDRDYGYTFGSGTRLTVV.

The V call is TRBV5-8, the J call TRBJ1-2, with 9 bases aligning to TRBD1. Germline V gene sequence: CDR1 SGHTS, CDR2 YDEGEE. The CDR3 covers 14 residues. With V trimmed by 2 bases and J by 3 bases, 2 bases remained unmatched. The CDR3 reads CASSFRTGDYGYTF. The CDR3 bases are TGTGCCAGCAGCTTCAGGACAGGGGACTATGGCTACACCTTC.

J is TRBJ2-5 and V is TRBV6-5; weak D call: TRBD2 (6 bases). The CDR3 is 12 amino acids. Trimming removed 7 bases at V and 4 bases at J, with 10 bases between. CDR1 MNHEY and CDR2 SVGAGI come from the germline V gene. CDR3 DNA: TGTGCCAGCATTCGGGGAGGAGAGACCCAGTACTTC. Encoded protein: CASIRGGETQYF.

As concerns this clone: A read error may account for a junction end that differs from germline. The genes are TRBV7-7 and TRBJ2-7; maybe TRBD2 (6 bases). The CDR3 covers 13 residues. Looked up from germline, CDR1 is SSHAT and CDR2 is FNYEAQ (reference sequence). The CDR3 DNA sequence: TGTGCTAGCAGCTTGGGGGGTTTCAACGAGCAGTACTTC. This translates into CASSLGGFNEQYF.

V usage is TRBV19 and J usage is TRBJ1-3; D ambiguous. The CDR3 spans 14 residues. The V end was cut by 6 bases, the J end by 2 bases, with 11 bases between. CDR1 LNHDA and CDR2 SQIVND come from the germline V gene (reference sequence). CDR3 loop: CASSPNSAGNTIYF. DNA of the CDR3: TGTGCCAGTAGCCCGAATAGCGCTGGAAACACCATATATTTT. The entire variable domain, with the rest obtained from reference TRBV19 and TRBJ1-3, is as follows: DGGITQSPKYLFRKEGQNVTLSCEQNLNHDAMYWYRQDPGQGLRLIYYSQIVNDFQKGDIAEGYSVSREKKESFPLTVTSAQKNPTAFYLCASSPNSAGNTIYFGEGSWLTVV.

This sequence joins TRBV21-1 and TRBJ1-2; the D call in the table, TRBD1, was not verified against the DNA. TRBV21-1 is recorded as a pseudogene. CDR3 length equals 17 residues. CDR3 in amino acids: CASIRGCCGQDYYGYTF. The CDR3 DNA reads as TGTGCCAGCATCCGAGGTTGTTGTGGACAGGACTACTATGGCTACACCTTC.